This T cell receptor (beta chain) was obtained from a study of somatic mutations in cytotoxic T cells in rheumatoid arthritis. Study-level background: Each patient's diagnosis was followed right away by a blood draw (30 ml EDTA), before any treatment. Several of the V beta antibody-stained T-cell populations were flow-sorted at nearly 100% purity; V beta1+ cells were among them and were sequenced for TCRB. Regarding the study as a whole: With age, CD8+ clonality increased in rheumatoid arthritis patients, whereas no such increase appeared in healthy controls.

V lost 0 bases and J lost 9, with 9 bases in between. Germline CDR1 and CDR2: LGHNA and YSLEER. The CDR3 is made up of 13 amino acids. Some clones are missing from TCRdb's copy, which holds only in-frame ones; the method was immunoSEQ multiplex PCR. The sample lists over 8,500 clones; roughly 79% were seen once. Positive selection using magnetic beads isolated the CD4+ and CD8+ cells (purity was checked by flow cytometry). For this clone: What it binds is unknown.

The sample consisted of CD8+ T cells sorted from blood. The receptor was isolated from a woman in her fifties or sixties with rheumatoid arthritis. The chain joins TRBV4-3 to TRBJ2-1; possible D gene TRBD1, 6 bases. The CDR3 here is CASSQDRGGEQFF. The CDR3 coding sequence is TGCGCCAGCAGCCAAGATAGAGGGGGTGAGCAGTTCTTC.